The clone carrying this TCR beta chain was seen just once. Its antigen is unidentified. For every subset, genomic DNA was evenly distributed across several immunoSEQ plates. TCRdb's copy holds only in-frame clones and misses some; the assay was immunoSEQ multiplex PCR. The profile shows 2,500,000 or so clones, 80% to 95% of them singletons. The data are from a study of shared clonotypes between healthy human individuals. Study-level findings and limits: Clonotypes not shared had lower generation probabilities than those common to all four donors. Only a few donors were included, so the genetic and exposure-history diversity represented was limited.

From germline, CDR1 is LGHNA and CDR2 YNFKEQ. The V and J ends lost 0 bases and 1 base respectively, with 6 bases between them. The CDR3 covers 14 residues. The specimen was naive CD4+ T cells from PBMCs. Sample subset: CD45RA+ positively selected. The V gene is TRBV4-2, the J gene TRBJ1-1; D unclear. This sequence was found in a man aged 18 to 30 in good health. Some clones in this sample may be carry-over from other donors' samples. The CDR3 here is CASSQDPKNTEAFF. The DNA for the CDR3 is TGTGCCAGCAGCCAAGACCCGAAGAACACTGAAGCTTTCTTT.